Shown below are 15 T cell receptor beta chains from a single sample sequenced in a study of blood T cell repertoires in COVID-19. The repertoire was sequenced with immunoSEQ multiplex PCR; TCRdb's copy has only in-frame clones and lacks some. The sample shows about 250,000 clones, 85% to 90% of them seen only once. The sequenced sample was peripheral blood. Receptors were obtained from a woman aged 40-49 years who had recovered from COVID-19.

V is TRBV5-4 and J is TRBJ1-2; D is unclear. V was shortened by 0 bases and J by 5 bases, with 14 bases between the two germline ends. The CDR3 covers 15 residues. Germline V CDR1 and CDR2: SGHNT, YYREEE (reference sequence). The CDR3 DNA sequence: TGTGCCAGCAGCTTGGGGCAAGCGGCAGCTTATGGCTACACCTTC. Translation gives CASSLGQAAAYGYTF.

The rearrangement links TRBV4-3 to TRBJ2-1; perhaps TRBD2 as D (6 bases). The length of the CDR3 is 15 residues. V dropped 2 bases and J dropped 4 bases, with 12 bases sitting between them. The germline gives CDR1 LGHNA, CDR2 YSLEER. The CDR3 loop is CASSQPGSGYNEQFF. CDR3 in DNA: TGCGCCAGCAGCCAACCAGGTAGCGGTTACAATGAGCAGTTCTTC.

The V and J genes are TRBV9 and TRBJ1-1; tentatively, D is TRBD1 (6 bases). The germline V and J ends were trimmed by 2 bases and 12 bases, with 29 bases remaining between them. CDR3 length equals 17 residues. Germline lookup yields CDR1 SGDLS and CDR2 YYNGEE. The CDR3, as DNA: TGTGCCAGCAGCGTCCTGAGCAACCCCAGGGGCCCGTCATTGTCTTTCTTT. This encodes CASSVLSNPRGPSLSFF.

This clone was recorded only once. The rearrangement uses TRBV18 and TRBJ2-7; maybe TRBD2 (5 bases). CDR1 is KGHSH and CDR2 is LQKENI in the germline V gene. The CDR3 length is 16 residues. V lost 1 base to trimming and J lost 6 bases, with 19 bases between them. The CDR3 protein is CASSPLPYQTGFEQYF. The CDR3 DNA sequence: TGTGCCAGCTCACCACTCCCCTATCAAACGGGGTTCGAGCAGTACTTC.

The V gene is TRBV12-3 or TRBV12-4, the J gene TRBJ2-3; D is unresolved. The CDR3 length is 11 residues. The V end lost 2 bases, the J end lost 6 bases, and 3 bases lay between the germline ends. CDR3 sequence reads: CASSLLDTQYF. The CDR3 DNA follows: TGTGCCAGCAGTTTACTGGATACGCAGTATTTT.

The rearrangement uses TRBV21-1 and TRBJ1-5; TRBD1, the table's D call, lacks a check against the DNA. TRBV21-1 is annotated as a pseudogene. The CDR3 spans 15 residues. CDR3 DNA: TGTGCCAGCAGCCCCCCGTCCAGGGGGGATCAGCCCCAGCATTTT. It translates to CASSPPSRGDQPQHF.

The V and J genes are TRBV20-1 and TRBJ2-1, with TRBD2 identical over 15 bases. Trimming at V came to 3 bases and at J to 0 bases, leaving 12 bases not matched to a gene. Germline lookup yields CDR1 DFQATT and CDR2 SNEGSKA (reference sequence). The CDR3 loop spans 20 amino acids. The CDR3, as DNA: TGCAGTGCTAGTCTCCACGGACTAGCGGGAGGGCCCCACTCCTACAATGAGCAGTTCTTC. Protein product: CSASLHGLAGGPHSYNEQFF.

The genes are TRBV19 and TRBJ1-2; D may be TRBD1 (5 bases). Looked up from germline, CDR1 is LNHDA and CDR2 is SQIVND (reference sequence). Trimming shortened V by 8 bases and J by 2 bases, and 24 bases separated the two germline ends. This CDR3 is 17 amino acids long. The CDR3 spells CASHPRGGASQNYGYTF. The CDR3 DNA reads TGTGCCAGTCACCCCCGGGGAGGGGCGTCCCAGAACTATGGCTACACCTTC.

The chain uses TRBV5-4 and TRBJ2-2; a possible D gene is TRBD2 (5 bases). V lost 3 bases and J lost 6, with 18 bases in between. CDR1 and CDR2 from the germline V gene are SGHNT and YYREEE (reference sequence). The CDR3 has 16 amino acids. For the CDR3, the DNA is TGTGCCAGCAGCTACAGTCCGAGGGCCGACCCCGGGGAGCTGTTTTTT. The encoded protein is CASSYSPRADPGELFF.

V is TRBV5-1 and J is TRBJ2-3; D not certain. V lost 4 bases to trimming and J lost 5 bases, with 8 bases between them. Per germline, CDR1 SGHRS and CDR2 YFSETQ. This CDR3 has 12 residues. CDR3 nucleotides: TGCGCCAGCAGCCACCTAGAAGATACGCAGTATTTT. Encoded protein: CASSHLEDTQYF.

The V and J genes are TRBV19 and TRBJ2-1, with 10 bases identical to TRBD2. J lost 7 bases, V lost 4 bases, and 4 bases had no gene match. The germline V gene has CDR1 LNHDA and CDR2 SQIVND (reference sequence). This CDR3 contains 14 residues. The CDR3 reads CASSTPAGGNEQFF. Here the CDR3 DNA reads TGTGCCAGTAGTACCCCAGCGGGAGGGAATGAGCAGTTCTTC.

This rearrangement joins TRBV18 to TRBJ1-2, with TRBD1 matching over 7 bases. Germline trimming cut 0 bases from V and 5 bases from J; bases unmatched to any gene: 9. This CDR3 contains 16 residues. Germline lookup yields CDR1 KGHSH and CDR2 LQKENI. Here the CDR3 reads CASSPPGAGQMYGYTF. The CDR3 nucleotides are TGTGCCAGCTCACCACCGGGGGCGGGACAGATGTATGGCTACACCTTC.

This clone has just one count. The chain uses TRBV11-2 and TRBJ2-7; D is perhaps TRBD1 (5 bases). The germline gives CDR1 SGHAT, CDR2 FQNNGV. V was clipped by 5 bases and J by 2 bases, with 10 bases between them. CDR3 size: 13 residues. This chain's CDR3 is CASSSRVPYEQYF. CDR3 in DNA: TGTGCCAGCAGCAGCAGGGTTCCCTACGAGCAGTACTTC.

CDR3 amino acids: CASSLGSGTYNEQFF. CDR3 bases: TGTGCCAGCAGCTTAGGTAGCGGGACCTACAATGAGCAGTTCTTC. The rearrangement joins TRBV7-2 to TRBJ2-1; 8 positions match TRBD2. The ends lost 1 base at V and 2 bases at J; junction bases unmatched: 1. This CDR3 spans 15 amino acids. Looked up from germline, CDR1 is SGHTA and CDR2 is FQGNSA.

CDR3 in amino acids: CASSLAGLAGAQETQYF. CDR3 nucleotides: TGTGCCAGCAGCTTGGCCGGTCTAGCGGGAGCCCAAGAGACCCAGTACTTC. V gene TRBV5-4 combines with J gene TRBJ2-5; 10 bases are a match to TRBD2. Germline V gives CDR1 SGHNT, CDR2 YYREEE (reference sequence). V shed 0 bases, J shed 1 base, and the junction held 6 bases outside the gene matches. The CDR3 is 17 amino acids. Complete variable domain (other parts from reference TRBV5-4 and TRBJ2-5): ETGVTQSPTHLIKTRGQQVTLRCSSQSGHNTVSWYQQALGQGPQFIFQYYREEENGRGNFPPRFSGLQFPNYSSELNVNALELDDSALYLCASSLAGLAGAQETQYFGPGTRLLVL.